A selection of T cell receptor beta chains follows, all from one sample in a study of blood T cell repertoires in COVID-19. Profiling relied on immunoSEQ multiplex PCR, and the TCRdb table lists in-frame clones only, not all of them. The data contain more than 45,000 clones, around 76% of them singletons. Sequencing used peripheral blood. Receptors were obtained from a woman aged 55-70 years with acute or convalescent COVID-19. The CDR3 runs from the conserved cysteine through the conserved F or W. D genes are given only for firm matches. For some rows the clone size is stated as once, few or many, or as a class when expanded; others skip it.

v_gene: TRBV28; abundance: NA; j_gene: TRBJ1-5; d_gene: TRBD1; CDR3aa: CASSEIQGDQPQHF; CDR3nt: TGTGCCAGCAGTGAAATACAGGGGGATCAGCCCCAGCATTTT
v_gene: TRBV7-3; abundance: NA; j_gene: TRBJ2-1; d_gene: TRBD1; CDR3aa: CASSLLRGRDNEQFF; CDR3nt: TGTGCCAGCAGCTTATTAAGGGGGCGTGACAATGAGCAGTTCTTC
v_gene: TRBV14; abundance: NA; j_gene: TRBJ1-1; d_gene: NA; CDR3aa: CASSLRGGKSNTEAFF; CDR3nt: TGTGCCAGCAGTCTGCGGGGGGGTAAGTCGAACACTGAAGCTTTCTTT
v_gene: TRBV7-8; abundance: NA; j_gene: TRBJ1-2; d_gene: NA; CDR3aa: CASSLAPGGGYTF; CDR3nt: TGTGCCAGCAGCTTAGCGCCGGGGGGTGGCTACACCTTC
v_gene: TRBV6-2/TRBV6-3; abundance: NA; j_gene: TRBJ2-7; d_gene: NA; CDR3aa: CASSYNHRAYEQYF; CDR3nt: TGTGCCAGCAGTTACAACCACAGGGCCTACGAGCAGTACTTC
v_gene: TRBV30; abundance: NA; j_gene: TRBJ1-2; d_gene: NA; CDR3aa: CAWGSLGHGYTF; CDR3nt: TGTGCCTGGGGATCTCTGGGGCATGGCTACACCTTC
v_gene: TRBV19; abundance: NA; j_gene: TRBJ1-2; d_gene: NA; CDR3aa: CASTLGGSSYGYTF; CDR3nt: TGTGCCAGTACCCTGGGGGGGTCCTCCTATGGCTACACCTTC
v_gene: TRBV3-1/TRBV3-2; abundance: NA; j_gene: TRBJ2-2; d_gene: TRBD2; CDR3aa: CASSPVAGGNTGELFF; CDR3nt: TGTGCCAGCAGCCCAGTAGCGGGGGGGAACACCGGGGAGCTGTTTTTT
v_gene: TRBV6-5; abundance: once; j_gene: TRBJ2-5; d_gene: NA; CDR3aa: CASSYGGDKWTQYF; CDR3nt: TGTGCCAGCAGTTACGGGGGGGACAAGTGGACCCAGTACTTC
v_gene: TRBV14; abundance: NA; j_gene: TRBJ1-3; d_gene: NA; CDR3aa: CASSQFTGISGNTIYF; CDR3nt: TGTGCCAGCAGCCAATTTACAGGAATCTCTGGAAACACCATATATTTT
v_gene: TRBV4-2; abundance: NA; j_gene: TRBJ2-2; d_gene: NA; CDR3aa: CASSQHSSGELFF; CDR3nt: TGTGCCAGCAGCCAACACTCGTCCGGGGAGCTGTTTTTT
v_gene: TRBV5-4; abundance: NA; j_gene: TRBJ2-6; d_gene: TRBD1; CDR3aa: CASRTGISGANVLTF; CDR3nt: TGTGCCAGCAGGACAGGGATCTCTGGGGCCAACGTCCTGACTTTC
v_gene: TRBV6-5; abundance: few; j_gene: TRBJ2-2; d_gene: TRBD1; CDR3aa: CASRLQGASTGELFF; CDR3nt: TGTGCCAGCAGACTTCAGGGGGCGAGTACCGGGGAGCTGTTTTTT
v_gene: TRBV27; abundance: NA; j_gene: TRBJ2-7; d_gene: NA; CDR3aa: CASSLIGLSSYEQYF; CDR3nt: TGTGCCAGCAGTTTAATCGGACTGAGCTCCTACGAGCAGTACTTC
v_gene: TRBV19; abundance: once; j_gene: TRBJ1-4; d_gene: NA; CDR3aa: CASSISGIRNNEKLFF; CDR3nt: TGTGCCAGTAGTATCTCAGGGATTCGTAATAATGAAAAACTGTTTTTT
v_gene: TRBV12-5; abundance: once; j_gene: TRBJ1-5; d_gene: TRBD1; CDR3aa: CASGLDGRGLQPQHF; CDR3nt: TGTGCTAGTGGTTTGGACGGGAGGGGGCTTCAGCCCCAGCATTTT
v_gene: TRBV7-2; abundance: NA; j_gene: TRBJ2-3; d_gene: TRBD2; CDR3aa: CASSLGSGGRDTQYF; CDR3nt: TGTGCCAGCAGCTTAGGTTCGGGGGGGAGAGATACGCAGTATTTT
v_gene: TRBV14; abundance: NA; j_gene: TRBJ1-4; d_gene: NA; CDR3aa: CASSPPGRGNEKLFF; CDR3nt: TGTGCCAGCAGCCCACCGGGGAGGGGTAATGAAAAACTGTTTTTT
v_gene: TRBV20-1; abundance: NA; j_gene: TRBJ1-5; d_gene: NA; CDR3aa: CSASEDTGSNQPQHF; CDR3nt: TGCAGTGCTAGTGAGGATACAGGGAGCAATCAGCCCCAGCATTTT
v_gene: TRBV6-5; abundance: NA; j_gene: TRBJ1-1; d_gene: TRBD1; CDR3aa: CASRGQGRPNTEAFF; CDR3nt: TGTGCCAGCAGAGGACAGGGAAGGCCGAACACTGAAGCTTTCTTT
v_gene: TRBV9; abundance: NA; j_gene: TRBJ2-3; d_gene: NA; CDR3aa: CASSVAPVTDTQYF; CDR3nt: TGTGCCAGCAGCGTAGCACCGGTCACAGATACGCAGTATTTT
v_gene: TRBV18; abundance: NA; j_gene: TRBJ1-1; d_gene: NA; CDR3aa: CASSLQGNTEAFF; CDR3nt: TGTGCCAGCTCACTCCAGGGGAACACTGAAGCTTTCTTT
v_gene: TRBV24-1; abundance: NA; j_gene: TRBJ2-3; d_gene: NA; CDR3aa: CATSWGTSTDTQYF; CDR3nt: TGTGCCACCAGTTGGGGGACTAGCACAGATACGCAGTATTTT
v_gene: TRBV7-8; abundance: few; j_gene: TRBJ1-5; d_gene: TRBD1; CDR3aa: CASSFRTGGQPQHF; CDR3nt: TGTGCCAGCAGCTTCAGGACAGGGGGTCAGCCCCAGCATTTT
v_gene: TRBV7-3; abundance: NA; j_gene: TRBJ1-6; d_gene: TRBD1; CDR3aa: CASSLGAGGGSPLHF; CDR3nt: TGTGCCAGCAGCTTAGGGGCAGGGGGAGGTTCACCCCTCCACTTT
v_gene: TRBV7-2; abundance: NA; j_gene: TRBJ1-2; d_gene: NA; CDR3aa: CASSPRGRDNYGYTF; CDR3nt: TGTGCCAGCAGCCCGAGAGGCAGGGATAACTATGGCTACACCTTC
v_gene: TRBV29-1; abundance: NA; j_gene: TRBJ2-3; d_gene: TRBD2; CDR3aa: CSVEERGGLRDTQYF; CDR3nt: TGCAGCGTTGAAGAGCGGGGGGGCCTAAGAGATACGCAGTATTTT
v_gene: TRBV15; abundance: NA; j_gene: TRBJ2-3; d_gene: TRBD2; CDR3aa: CATSSGTSGAQYF; CDR3nt: TGTGCCACCAGCTCAGGGACTAGCGGGGCGCAGTATTTT
v_gene: TRBV4-3; abundance: NA; j_gene: TRBJ2-5; d_gene: NA; CDR3aa: CASSQDARGETQYF; CDR3nt: TGCGCCAGCAGCCAAGATGCGAGGGGGGAGACCCAGTACTTC
v_gene: TRBV5-1; abundance: NA; j_gene: TRBJ2-5; d_gene: TRBD2; CDR3aa: CASSPSGGETQYF; CDR3nt: TGCGCCAGCAGCCCGAGCGGGGGAGAGACCCAGTACTTC
v_gene: TRBV5-6; abundance: NA; j_gene: TRBJ1-1; d_gene: NA; CDR3aa: CASSFSGLRTEAFF; CDR3nt: TGTGCCAGCAGCTTCTCAGGGTTGCGCACTGAAGCTTTCTTT
v_gene: TRBV7-9; abundance: few; j_gene: TRBJ1-1; d_gene: NA; CDR3aa: CASSLGQPNTEAFF; CDR3nt: TGTGCCAGCAGCTTAGGACAGCCTAACACTGAAGCTTTCTTT
v_gene: TRBV19; abundance: NA; j_gene: TRBJ2-4; d_gene: NA; CDR3aa: CASSISAGRAKNIQYF; CDR3nt: TGTGCCAGTAGTATAAGCGCGGGGCGGGCCAAAAACATTCAGTACTTC
v_gene: TRBV7-2; abundance: NA; j_gene: TRBJ2-3; d_gene: TRBD1; CDR3aa: CASMTGSGTDTQYF; CDR3nt: TGTGCCAGCATGACAGGGTCTGGCACAGATACGCAGTATTTT
v_gene: TRBV10-2; abundance: NA; j_gene: TRBJ2-3; d_gene: TRBD2; CDR3aa: CASKAGDPDTQYF; CDR3nt: TGCGCCAGCAAAGCGGGGGATCCAGATACGCAGTATTTT
v_gene: TRBV3-1/TRBV3-2; abundance: NA; j_gene: TRBJ2-7; d_gene: NA; CDR3aa: CASGLTSSYEQYF; CDR3nt: TGTGCCAGCGGGCTGACTAGCTCCTACGAGCAGTACTTC
v_gene: TRBV18; abundance: NA; j_gene: TRBJ1-1; d_gene: NA; CDR3aa: CASSPRGGEAFF; CDR3nt: TGTGCCAGCTCACCCCGGGGAGGGGAGGCTTTCTTT
v_gene: TRBV6-6; abundance: NA; j_gene: TRBJ2-2; d_gene: TRBD1; CDR3aa: CASSYSTGARTGELFF; CDR3nt: TGTGCCAGCAGTTACTCGACAGGGGCGAGGACCGGGGAGCTGTTTTTT
v_gene: TRBV7-3; abundance: NA; j_gene: TRBJ2-1; d_gene: TRBD2; CDR3aa: CASSFGLVPYNEQFF; CDR3nt: TGTGCCAGCAGCTTTGGACTAGTCCCCTACAATGAGCAGTTCTTC
v_gene: TRBV18; abundance: once; j_gene: TRBJ1-1; d_gene: NA; CDR3aa: CASSPASGTEAFF; CDR3nt: TGTGCCAGCTCACCGGCGTCGGGCACTGAAGCTTTCTTT
v_gene: TRBV7-2; abundance: once; j_gene: TRBJ1-3; d_gene: NA; CDR3aa: CASRPDSGNTIYF; CDR3nt: TGTGCCAGCAGACCAGACTCTGGAAACACCATATATTTT
v_gene: TRBV2; abundance: NA; j_gene: TRBJ2-2; d_gene: NA; CDR3aa: CASSGTGRASGELFF; CDR3nt: TGTGCCAGCAGTGGAACAGGGCGAGCATCCGGGGAGCTGTTTTTT
v_gene: TRBV19; abundance: NA; j_gene: TRBJ1-1; d_gene: NA; CDR3aa: CASSIGFTEAFF; CDR3nt: TGTGCCAGTAGTATCGGTTTCACTGAAGCTTTCTTT
v_gene: TRBV2; abundance: NA; j_gene: TRBJ1-3; d_gene: TRBD1; CDR3aa: CASSKQGDGSGNTIYF; CDR3nt: TGTGCCAGCAGTAAGCAGGGGGACGGTTCTGGAAACACCATATATTTT
v_gene: TRBV29-1; abundance: NA; j_gene: TRBJ2-7; d_gene: NA; CDR3aa: CSVRGLDSYEQYF; CDR3nt: TGCAGCGTTAGGGGTCTGGACAGCTACGAGCAGTACTTC
v_gene: TRBV7-9; abundance: NA; j_gene: TRBJ2-7; d_gene: TRBD1; CDR3aa: CASSLTGQAMYEQYF; CDR3nt: TGTGCCAGCAGCCTAACGGGACAGGCCATGTACGAGCAGTACTTC
v_gene: TRBV6-5; abundance: once; j_gene: TRBJ2-7; d_gene: NA; CDR3aa: CASSALTGYEQYF; CDR3nt: TGTGCCAGCAGCGCCTTGACTGGGTACGAGCAGTACTTC
v_gene: TRBV7-9; abundance: NA; j_gene: TRBJ1-5; d_gene: NA; CDR3aa: CASSLWENQPQHF; CDR3nt: TGTGCCAGCAGCTTATGGGAGAATCAGCCCCAGCATTTT
v_gene: TRBV18; abundance: NA; j_gene: TRBJ1-2; d_gene: NA; CDR3aa: CASSPAEHNYGYTF; CDR3nt: TGTGCCAGCTCACCAGCGGAGCATAACTATGGCTACACCTTC
v_gene: TRBV30; abundance: NA; j_gene: TRBJ1-4; d_gene: NA; CDR3aa: CAWSQGQRNEKLFF; CDR3nt: TGTGCCTGGAGTCAAGGACAGAGAAATGAAAAACTGTTTTTT
v_gene: TRBV4-1; abundance: NA; j_gene: TRBJ1-2; d_gene: NA; CDR3aa: CASSQAQDDYGYTF; CDR3nt: TGCGCCAGCAGCCAAGCACAGGACGACTATGGCTACACCTTC
v_gene: TRBV5-1; abundance: NA; j_gene: TRBJ2-3; d_gene: TRBD2; CDR3aa: CASSFVRGGAGTDTQYF; CDR3nt: TGCGCCAGCAGCTTTGTCCGCGGGGGGGCAGGCACAGATACGCAGTATTTT
v_gene: TRBV18; abundance: NA; j_gene: TRBJ2-7; d_gene: TRBD1; CDR3aa: CASSPGQGAVEQYF; CDR3nt: TGTGCCAGCTCACCGGGACAGGGGGCGGTCGAGCAGTACTTC